The T cell receptor beta chain described here comes from a study of shared clonotypes between healthy human individuals. About the research overall: Those who served as donors were a couple of women and a few men between the ages of 18 and 49. Study-wide points: Naive subsets typically showed greater estimated richness than memory subsets. Rarefaction analysis demonstrated incomplete sorted-subset sequencing notwithstanding large depth. For naive CD4 cells, roughly 5% of clonotypes were shared across a few donors.

The assay was immunoSEQ multiplex PCR, and TCRdb's table has in-frame clones only and misses some. The sample holds 450,000 to 700,000 clones; around 95% are singletons and the top ten take 0.11%. Naive CD8 cells lacked CD45RO, underwent positive selection for CCR7 and left out terminally differentiated effector memory CD45RA+ cells. The CDR3 spans 14 residues. The V and J ends lost 2 bases and 6 bases, in that order; junction bases with no gene match: 4. Germline V gene lookup returns CDR1 MNHEY and CDR2 SVGAGI. To note about this clone: As yet, its antigen is unknown.

The chain joins TRBV6-5 to TRBJ1-5; 7 nucleotides line up with TRBD1. This receptor was identified in a woman younger than 45 in good health. Source material: naive CD8+ T cells sorted from blood. The DNA for the CDR3 is TGTGCCAGCAGTTACGGCCAGGGGGTTCAGCCCCAGCATTTT. Its protein is CASSYGQGVQPQHF.